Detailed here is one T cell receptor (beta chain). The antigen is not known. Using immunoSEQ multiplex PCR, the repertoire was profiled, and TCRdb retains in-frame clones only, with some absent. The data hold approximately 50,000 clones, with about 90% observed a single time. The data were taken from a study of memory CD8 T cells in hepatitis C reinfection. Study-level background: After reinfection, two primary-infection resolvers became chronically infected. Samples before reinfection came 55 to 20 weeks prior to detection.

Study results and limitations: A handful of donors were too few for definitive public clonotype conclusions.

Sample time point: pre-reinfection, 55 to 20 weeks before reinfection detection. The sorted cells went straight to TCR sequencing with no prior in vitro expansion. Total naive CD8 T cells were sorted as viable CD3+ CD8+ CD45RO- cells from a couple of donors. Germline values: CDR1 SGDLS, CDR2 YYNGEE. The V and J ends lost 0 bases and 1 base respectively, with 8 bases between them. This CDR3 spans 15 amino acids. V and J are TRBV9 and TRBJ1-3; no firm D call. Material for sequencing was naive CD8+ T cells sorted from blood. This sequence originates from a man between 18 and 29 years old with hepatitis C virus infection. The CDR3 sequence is CASSVDQASGNTIYF. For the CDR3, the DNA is TGTGCCAGCAGCGTAGACCAAGCTTCTGGAAACACCATATATTTT. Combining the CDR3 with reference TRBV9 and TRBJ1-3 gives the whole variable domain DSGVTQTPKHLITATGQRVTLRCSPRSGDLSVYWYQQSLDQGLQFLIQYYNGEERAKGNILERFSAQQFPDLHSELNLSSLELGDSALYFCASSVDQASGNTIYFGEGSWLTVV.